This is a list of T cell receptor beta chains from one sample in a study of T cells in Graves' hyperthyroidism and ophthalmopathy. A single record per CDR3 protein comes from TCRdb applying MiXCR to the multiplex PCR reads. The sample lists some 400,000 distinct CDR3 sequences, about 14% seen once, with less than 25% in the top ten. Sample: blood. The source is a man between 25 and 39 years old with Graves' hyperthyroidism that later progressed to Graves' ophthalmopathy. The CDR3 runs from the conserved cysteine through the conserved F or W. D genes are given only for firm matches. Size values are once, few and many counts, or a class for expanded clones, and some rows have none.

abundance	d_gene	len	v_gene	j_gene	CDR3aa	CDR3nt
many	TRBD1	13	TRBV2	TRBJ1-2	CASNPDRADGYTF	TGTGCCAGCAACCCCGACAGGGCGGATGGCTACACCTTC
-	-	15	TRBV7-9	TRBJ2-1	CASSSNPGQNNEQFF	TGTGCCAGCAGCTCCAACCCGGGACAAAACAATGAGCAGTTCTTC
-	-	14	TRBV6-5	TRBJ1-1	CASSYSKTSTEAFF	TGTGCCAGCAGTTACTCGAAAACATCTACTGAAGCTTTCTTT
-	-	16	TRBV4-1	TRBJ2-7	CASSQEIRGGRYEQYF	TGCGCCAGCAGCCAAGAAATACGCGGGGGCCGTTACGAGCAGTACTTC
-	-	13	TRBV20-1	TRBJ1-2	CSARHGTNYGYTF	TGCAGTGCGCGGCACGGCACGAACTATGGCTACACCTTC
many	-	17	TRBV6-1	TRBJ1-1	CASKPGRAPPGSTEAFF	TGTGCCAGCAAACCCGGCAGGGCCCCGCCGGGGAGCACTGAAGCTTTCTTT
many	-	15	TRBV6-1	TRBJ1-2	CASRQGAGLNYGYTF	TGTGCCAGCAGGCAAGGAGCAGGACTTAACTATGGCTACACCTTC
many	-	12	TRBV30	TRBJ1-1	CAWSGTGSRAFF	TGTGCCTGGAGCGGGACCGGGAGCCGAGCTTTCTTT
few	-	15	TRBV9	TRBJ2-7	CASSEGGGVSYEQYF	TGTGCCAGCAGCGAGGGGGGGGGGGTCTCCTACGAGCAGTACTTC
many	-	12	TRBV12-3/TRBV12-4	TRBJ2-3	CASSTRADTQYF	TGTGCCAGCAGTACCAGGGCAGATACGCAGTATTTT